The T cell receptor beta chain under discussion was sequenced for a study of blood T cell repertoires in COVID-19. TCRdb keeps only in-frame clones here, not all; method: immunoSEQ multiplex PCR. There are under 250,000 clones in the sample; around 90% occur only once, and 0.82% lies in the top ten. CDR1 is MNHNY and CDR2 is SVGAGI in the germline V gene (reference sequence). This CDR3 is 16 amino acids long. V lost 5 bases and J 6 bases, leaving 22 bases between the germline ends. The clonotype was recovered from a man aged 55 to 69 with COVID-19, enrolled during active disease. The V and J genes are TRBV6-6 and TRBJ1-2; D possibly corresponds to TRBD1 (5 bases). The sequenced sample consisted of peripheral blood. CDR3 sequence reads: CASSRDQGKIRDGYTF. The CDR3 DNA reads as TGTGCCAGCAGTAGGGATCAGGGAAAAATCAGAGATGGCTACACCTTC.